These 9 T cell receptor beta chains came from one sample sequenced in a study of T cell changes during pregnancy in multiple sclerosis. Assay: immunoSEQ multiplex PCR; the TCRdb copy retains only in-frame clones and omits some. The sample holds tens of thousands of clones, approximately 94% seen once. The material was peripheral blood, obtained in the third trimester of pregnancy. These receptors originate from a female donor with multiple sclerosis, enrolled in a pregnancy study.

The chain carries TRBV28 and TRBJ2-5; no definite D call. Germline loops: CDR1 MDHEN, CDR2 SYDVKM. The CDR3 totals 13 residues. V lost 8 bases and J lost 1, with 11 bases in between. In nucleotides, the CDR3 is TGTGCCAGCCTTCTAGACCTCCAAGAGACCCAGTACTTC. Amino acid sequence: CASLLDLQETQYF.

J is TRBJ2-3 and V is TRBV6-1; 11 bases are shared with TRBD2. The CDR3 is 16 amino acids. Germline V gene sequence: CDR1 MNHNS, CDR2 SASEGT. V gave up 4 bases and J gave up 1 base; unmatched junction bases: 4. For the CDR3, the DNA is TGTGCCAGCAGTGGGACTAGCGGGCGAGGCACAGATACGCAGTATTTT. It encodes CASSGTSGRGTDTQYF.

This clone was seen only a few times. This sequence joins TRBV29-1 and TRBJ1-3; possibly TRBD1 for D (6 bases). Trimming pared 7 bases from V and 10 bases from J, leaving 14 bases between. CDR1 and CDR2 from the germline V gene are SQVTM and ANQGSEA. The CDR3 is 11 amino acids. This chain's CDR3 is CSATGYETIYF. As DNA, the CDR3 is TGCAGCGCTACAGGGTATGAGACCATATATTTT.

V is TRBV7-2 and J is TRBJ1-2; unclear D gene. This CDR3 spans 12 amino acids. Germline V gives CDR1 SGHTA, CDR2 FQGNSA. Trimming took off 3 bases at V and 3 bases at J, with 5 bases between the two ends. This chain's CDR3 is CASSFNYYGYTF. The CDR3 bases are TGTGCCAGCAGCTTCAATTACTATGGCTACACCTTC.

The V call is TRBV7-9, the J call TRBJ1-1, with D possibly TRBD1 on 6 matching bases. From germline, CDR1 is SEHNR and CDR2 FQNEAQ (reference sequence). The length of the CDR3 is 15 residues. V was trimmed by 5 bases and J by 5 bases, leaving 18 bases between them. CDR3: CASSPSRGWETEAFF. The CDR3 DNA is TGTGCCAGCAGCCCCTCCAGGGGCTGGGAAACTGAAGCTTTCTTT. Looking up the rest from reference TRBV7-9 and TRBJ1-1 gives the full variable domain: DTGVSQNPRHKITKRGQNVTFRCDPISEHNRLYWYRQTLGQGPEFLTYFQNEAQLEKSRLLSDRFSAERPKGSFSTLEIQRTEQGDSAMYLCASSPSRGWETEAFFGQGTRLTVV.

CDR3: CASSTGDRMNTEAFF. The CDR3 nucleotides are TGTGCCAGTAGTACGGGGGACCGGATGAACACTGAAGCTTTCTTT. The chain links TRBV19 to TRBJ1-1; tentatively, D is TRBD1 (5 bases). Trimming left V 4 bases short and J 0 bases short, with 12 bases between. This CDR3 has 15 residues. Germline V lookup: CDR1 LNHDA, CDR2 SQIVND (reference sequence).

The gene calls are TRBV5-1 and TRBJ2-5; 10 bases map to TRBD2. Germline V CDR1 and CDR2: SGHRS, YFSETQ. V was clipped by 4 bases and J by 5 bases; unmatched bases: 8. This CDR3 spans 15 amino acids. The DNA for the CDR3 is TGCGCCAGCAGCCAAGCGGGGGGGCTTGGGGAGACCCAGTACTTC. Translating gives CASSQAGGLGETQYF.

The chain uses TRBV19 and TRBJ2-1; TRBD1 is a possible D gene (5 bases). The V end was cut by 7 bases, the J end by 8 bases, with 21 bases between. The germline V gene has CDR1 LNHDA and CDR2 SQIVND (reference sequence). CDR3 length: 15 residues. CDR3 sequence (DNA): TGTGCCAGTATAGGTGGTGTCAGGGCCGGTGATGAGCAGTTCTTC. Its protein is CASIGGVRAGDEQFF.

The chain joins TRBV19 to TRBJ1-2; 11 bases match TRBD1. Germline loops: CDR1 LNHDA, CDR2 SQIVND (reference sequence). V was clipped by 5 bases and J by 5 bases; unmatched bases: 10. The CDR3 extends over 16 amino acids. The DNA of the CDR3 is TGTGCCAGTAGTCCTACCGGGACAGGGGGAAAGTATGGCTACACCTTC. Translation gives CASSPTGTGGKYGYTF.